The 9 T cell receptor beta chains below were found in one sample sequenced in a study of blood T cell repertoires in COVID-19. Sequencing was performed with immunoSEQ multiplex PCR; in TCRdb, only in-frame clones are kept and a portion is missing. In the table there are around 270,000 clones, about nine tenths of which are singletons. Sequencing was carried out using peripheral blood. Receptors originate from a man in his sixties who had recovered from COVID-19.

The chain combines TRBV4-1 with TRBJ2-3; maybe TRBD2 (5 bases). The germline V gene has CDR1 MGHRA and CDR2 YSYEKL. The CDR3 runs 16 residues. The V end was cut by 3 bases, the J end by 0 bases, with 13 bases between. CDR3 sequence: CASSHSPGMSTDTQYF. The CDR3 nucleotides read TGCGCCAGCAGCCACTCACCGGGAATGAGCACAGATACGCAGTATTTT.

The chain joins TRBV5-3 to TRBJ2-7; 7 nucleotides agree with TRBD2. TRBV5-3 is assigned to the ORF class and has an uncertain function. The V gene end was trimmed by 3 bases and the J gene end by 1 base; junction bases not matched to a gene: 4. The CDR3 length is 14 residues. This chain's CDR3 is CARSSGEGSYEQYF. The CDR3 region has the DNA TGTGCCAGAAGCTCCGGGGAGGGGTCCTACGAGCAGTACTTC.

This sequence joins TRBV30 and TRBJ2-5, with TRBD1 matching over 7 bases. Germline V lookup: CDR1 GTSNPN, CDR2 SVGIG (reference sequence). V shed 1 base and J 4 bases; nucleotides not matched to a gene: 9. CDR3 size: 15 residues. The CDR3 sequence: CAWSAYDRVSETQYF. CDR3 coding DNA: TGTGCCTGGAGTGCATACGACAGGGTTTCAGAGACCCAGTACTTC. Filled out from reference TRBV30 and TRBJ2-5, the complete variable domain reads SQTIHQWPATLVQPVGSPLSLECTVEGTSNPNLYWYRQAAGRGLQLLFYSVGIGQISSEVPQNLSASRPQDRQFILSSKKLLLSDSGFYLCAWSAYDRVSETQYFGPGTRLLVL.

CDR3 sequence reads: CASRSGTGRVGTEAFF. The CDR3, as DNA: TGCGCCAGCAGGAGTGGGACAGGGAGGGTTGGCACTGAAGCTTTCTTT. The chain employs TRBV5-1 and TRBJ1-1; TRBD1 matches 9 bases. CDR3 size: 16 residues. Trimming took 5 bases from V and 4 from J; bases not matched to a gene: 12. The germline gives CDR1 SGHRS, CDR2 YFSETQ.

The chain carries TRBV12-3 or TRBV12-4 and TRBJ1-2; D remains ambiguous. Trimming cost V 5 bases and J 5 bases, with 9 bases left between them. The CDR3 is 12 amino acids. CDR3 residues: CASSRATYGYTF. The CDR3 DNA sequence: TGTGCCAGCAGTAGAGCTACTTATGGCTACACCTTC.

The chain combines TRBV2 with TRBJ2-1; 7 nucleotides agree with TRBD2. The length of the CDR3 is 15 residues. Germline CDR1 SNHLY, CDR2 FYNNEI. V lost 3 bases and J lost 7; bases outside the gene matches: 9. The CDR3 protein is CASSDWTRSTNEQFF. For the CDR3, the DNA is TGTGCCAGCAGTGATTGGACTAGGTCGACAAATGAGCAGTTCTTC.

This clone was seen repeatedly, ten times or more. The CDR3 sequence is CASSYKLAGGGELFF. The CDR3 nucleotides read TGTGCCAGCAGTTATAAACTAGCGGGGGGCGGGGAGCTGTTTTTT. The chain combines TRBV6-5 with TRBJ2-2, with 12 bases matching TRBD2. Germline-derived CDR1 and CDR2 are MNHEY and SVGAGI. The length of the CDR3 is 15 residues. V was clipped by 3 bases and J by 7 bases; unmatched bases: 3.

The chain employs TRBV24-1 and TRBJ2-5, with D maybe TRBD2 (5 bases). The V gene lost 0 bases and the J gene lost 4 bases, with 5 bases spanning the gap. Germline V gene lookup returns CDR1 KGHDR and CDR2 SFDVKD. The length of the CDR3 is 13 residues. This chain's CDR3 is CATSDLRGETQYF. For the CDR3, the DNA is TGTGCCACCAGTGATTTGCGGGGAGAGACCCAGTACTTC.

The V gene is TRBV6-1, the J gene TRBJ1-1, with 10 positions matching TRBD1. Looked up from germline, CDR1 is MNHNS and CDR2 is SASEGT. The J segment lost 4 bases and the V segment lost 4 bases, leaving 9 bases of the junction unmatched. The CDR3 covers 16 residues. CDR3 nucleotides: TGTGCCAGCAGTGCCCGACAGGGGGCGCTTTTCACTGAAGCTTTCTTT. Translated: CASSARQGALFTEAFF.